The 14 T cell receptor beta chains presented below share a single source sample, sequenced in a study of T cell responses to AZD1222 COVID-19 vaccine (dated by TCRdb to the early 2020s). The method was the immunoSEQ multiplex PCR assay. TCRdb retrieved this table from immuneACCESS and kept in-frame rearrangements only. Not all clones are present; in checked studies, unresolved V genes account for under half, and no reason is known for the remainder. The sample table contains more than 90,000 clones; only one count was recorded for more than 85% of them. The ten most abundant clones make up 16% of the sample. The sample's time point label, decoded: baseline before first vaccination. The material was peripheral blood, obtained on day 0 of AZD1222 vaccination. Source of these receptors: an adult in good health.

The chain carries TRBV21-1 and TRBJ1-1; the D segment call TRBD1 is taken from the table without a DNA check. TRBV21-1 is a pseudogene locus. The length of the CDR3 is 17 residues. For the CDR3, the DNA is TGTGCCAGCAGGGAAACCGGGACAGGGTGTGAGGGCACTGAAGCTTTCTTT. It encodes CASRETGTGCEGTEAFF.

This chain connects TRBV27 to TRBJ2-7; the D gene is possibly TRBD1 (5 bases). This CDR3 spans 13 amino acids. Trimming took 5 bases from V and 12 from J, leaving 20 bases between them. Germline CDR1 and CDR2: MNHEY and SMNVEV (reference sequence). The CDR3 region is CASSMGPTARGYF. The CDR3 region has the DNA TGTGCCAGCAGTATGGGGCCAACGGCGAGAGGGTACTTC.

J is TRBJ1-2 and V is TRBV6-5, with TRBD1 identical over 9 bases. The V segment lost 5 bases and the J segment 3 bases; nucleotides outside the gene matches: 7. The germline V gene has CDR1 MNHEY and CDR2 SVGAGI. The CDR3 extends over 15 amino acids. This chain's CDR3 is CASSPQGQGHYGYTF. The CDR3 bases are TGTGCCAGCAGTCCCCAGGGACAGGGACACTATGGCTACACCTTC.

The chain carries TRBV7-6 and TRBJ2-5; TRBD2 aligns across 8 bases. CDR1 is SGHVS and CDR2 is FNYEAQ in the germline V gene. The CDR3 is 15 residues long. V trimming: 2 bases; J trimming: 2 bases; junction bases outside the gene matches: 4. The CDR3 bases are TGTGCCAGCAGCTTAATAGCGGGATGGCAAGAGACCCAGTACTTC. Translating it yields CASSLIAGWQETQYF. Full variable domain (rest looked up from reference TRBV7-6 and TRBJ2-5): GAGVSQSPRYKVTKRGQDVALRCDPISGHVSLYWYRQALGQGPEFLTYFNYEAQQDKSGLPNDRFSAERPEGSISTLTIQRTEQRDSAMYRCASSLIAGWQETQYFGPGTRLLVL.

This clone has a handful of counts. The chain employs TRBV29-1 and TRBJ1-4, with D perhaps matching TRBD1 (5 bases). The length of the CDR3 is 14 residues. CDR1 and CDR2 from the germline V gene are SQVTM and ANQGSEA. The V gene lost 4 bases and the J gene lost 8 bases, with 17 bases spanning the gap. Here the CDR3 DNA reads TGCAGCGTTGTTGAGGCACTCCGGGGCGAAAAACTGTTTTTT. It specifies CSVVEALRGEKLFF.

The chain couples TRBV6-5 to TRBJ2-3; 7 bases agree with TRBD2. This CDR3 spans 16 amino acids. V lost 1 base to trimming and J lost 3 bases; unmatched junction nucleotides: 7. The germline CDR1 and CDR2 sequences are MNHEY and SVGAGI. DNA for the CDR3: TGTGCCAGCAGTTACTGGCCAGCGGGACGAACAGATACGCAGTATTTT. Translated, it gives CASSYWPAGRTDTQYF.

This rearrangement joins TRBV27 to TRBJ1-5; D gene uncertain. Germline CDR1 and CDR2: MNHEY and SMNVEV (reference sequence). V shed 7 bases and J shed 4 bases, with 2 bases lying between them. This CDR3 comprises 10 residues. CDR3 in DNA: TGTGCCAGCACGAATCAGCCCCAGCATTTT. Residues: CASTNQPQHF.

In the case of this clone: One end of the junction fails to match germline, which may point to a read error. This chain joins TRBV28 and TRBJ2-7, with 13 bases matching TRBD2. Germline CDR1 and CDR2: MDHEN and SYDVKM. The CDR3 spans 19 residues. The CDR3 coding sequence is TGTGCCAGCAGTATCAACAGGGGACGTGGACTAGCGGGAGCACGAAGGACCTTGTTC. As protein: CASSINRGRGLAGARRTLF.

The chain is built from TRBV28 and TRBJ1-2; perhaps TRBD1 as D (5 bases). The CDR3 runs 12 residues. CDR1 is MDHEN and CDR2 is SYDVKM in the germline V gene. V lost 3 bases to trimming and J lost 7 bases, with 9 bases between them. CDR3 bases: TGTGCCAGCAGTTTGCAGGGATCTGGCTACACCTTC. As protein: CASSLQGSGYTF.

This chain joins TRBV19 and TRBJ2-5, with D perhaps matching TRBD1 or TRBD2 (5 bases each). The length of the CDR3 is 13 residues. V lost 2 bases to trimming and J lost 4 bases, with 8 bases between them. Germline CDR1 LNHDA, CDR2 SQIVND (reference sequence). The CDR3 reads CASSINGGETQYF. The CDR3 DNA follows: TGTGCCAGTAGTATAAATGGGGGAGAGACCCAGTACTTC.

V gene TRBV28 combines with J gene TRBJ1-6, with no clear D. Trimming pared 3 bases from V and 4 bases from J, leaving 7 bases between. This CDR3 contains 14 residues. Germline V CDR1 and CDR2: MDHEN, SYDVKM. CDR3: CASSLNGYNSPLHF. For the CDR3, the DNA is TGTGCCAGCAGTTTGAACGGTTATAATTCACCCCTCCACTTT.

This chain joins TRBV3-1 (or the pseudogene TRBV3-2) and TRBJ2-7; 11 bases agree with TRBD2. J lost 1 base, V lost 6 bases, and 14 bases had no gene match. This CDR3 has 18 amino acids. Germline V gene lookup returns CDR1 LGHDT and CDR2 YNNKEL (reference sequence). The CDR3 here is CASRRGTGGTSGSYEQYF. CDR3 nucleotide sequence: TGTGCCAGCAGAAGAGGGACAGGTGGGACTAGCGGTTCCTACGAGCAGTACTTC.

In this sample, this clone turned up a few times. The rearrangement joins TRBV4-1 to TRBJ2-3; 7 bases map to TRBD2. Trimming cost V 9 bases and J 5 bases; bases outside gene matches: 5. CDR1 is MGHRA and CDR2 is YSYEKL in the germline V gene. The CDR3 consists of 12 residues. CDR3 residues: CASRGREDTQYF. The CDR3 region has the DNA TGCGCCAGTCGTGGGAGGGAAGATACGCAGTATTTT.

The CDR3 DNA reads TGTGCCAGCAGTGAGGTGACAGAATACAATTCACCCCTCCACTTT. This translates into CASSEVTEYNSPLHF. The genes are TRBV6-1 and TRBJ1-6; D is perhaps TRBD1 (5 bases). The germline V gene encodes CDR1 MNHNS and CDR2 SASEGT. V was pared by 3 bases and J by 7 bases, with 13 bases between. CDR3 length equals 15 residues.